Listed here is a single T cell receptor beta chain. This record comes from a study of blood T cell repertoires in COVID-19. Study in general: T cells, B-cell-depleted T cells, or PBMCs supplied cDNA or gDNA.

Source study methods: Nucleated cell counts were estimated from reference gene primer amplification. Repertoires were generated with immunoSEQ multiplex PCR, while TCRdb's copy carries only in-frame clones and drops some. The DNA was the basis for D and trimming; V, J and clone size are from that table. The data contain roughly 200,000 clones, 90% of them singletons. The CDR3 covers 16 residues. Trimming removed 2 bases at V and 0 bases at J, with 8 bases between. CDR1 is MNHNS, CDR2 SASEGT, per germline. This chain uses TRBV6-1 with TRBJ1-6; no reliable D call. The clonotype comes from a man aged 50 to 59 with acute or convalescent COVID-19. Sample: peripheral blood. The CDR3 is CASSEFPGSYNSPLHF. DNA of the CDR3: TGTGCCAGCAGTGAATTTCCGGGCTCCTATAATTCACCCCTCCACTTT.